Below, 30 T cell receptor beta chains from the same sample are listed, as sequenced in a study of response to subunit inactivated influenza vaccine. TCRdb re-called the RT-PCR reads with MiXCR, one entry per CDR3 protein. Of about 500,000 distinct CDR3 sequences detected, about 15% appear once; the ten largest clones hold approximately 3%. This specimen was CD4+ T cells sorted from PBMCs, taken around 2 years after vaccination. The receptors were sampled from a man between 50 and 75 years old who received an inactivated influenza vaccine.

The V call is TRBV5-1, the J call TRBJ1-1; no clear D. V lost 3 bases, J lost 4 bases, and 13 bases lay in between. The CDR3 is made up of 14 amino acids. The germline V gene encodes CDR1 SGHRS and CDR2 YFSETQ. The DNA of the CDR3 is TGCGCCAGCAGCTGGACCACGAAGGGCACTGAAGCTTTCTTT. Translating it yields CASSWTTKGTEAFF.

This clonotype was found a few times. The chain combines TRBV18 with TRBJ2-1; 12 nucleotides agree with TRBD2. This CDR3 has 16 amino acids. V shed 2 bases, J shed 7 bases, and the junction held 6 bases outside the gene matches. CDR1 and CDR2 from the germline V gene are KGHSH and LQKENI. CDR3 in DNA: TGTGCCAGCTCACCAAGGACTAGCGGGATTTCGAATGAGCAGTTCTTC. The encoded protein is CASSPRTSGISNEQFF.

This clonotype appeared a few times. This chain links TRBV20-1 with TRBJ2-1; D gene unclear. Germline CDR1 is DFQATT and CDR2 is SNEGSKA (reference sequence). Between the trimmed V and J ends, which lost 6 bases and 4 bases, there was a span of 10 bases. The CDR3 totals 12 residues. CDR3 nucleotides: TGCAGTGCGCTTTACAAGTACAATGAGCAGTTCTTC. Its translation: CSALYKYNEQFF.

The chain carries TRBV29-1 and TRBJ2-1; a weak D match, TRBD2 (6 bases). CDR3 size: 13 residues. V was clipped by 6 bases and J by 1 base, with 10 bases between them. Germline V gene sequence: CDR1 SQVTM, CDR2 ANQGSEA. In nucleotides, the CDR3 is TGCAGCGTGAATAGCGGATCCTACAATGAGCAGTTCTTC. Translating gives CSVNSGSYNEQFF.

This clonotype has just a few counts. The chain carries TRBV11-2 and TRBJ2-7; 9 bases map to TRBD1. The V gene end was trimmed by 5 bases and the J gene end by 1 base; junction bases not matched to a gene: 12. Per the germline V gene, CDR1 is SGHAT and CDR2 is FQNNGV. The CDR3 spans 17 residues. As DNA, the CDR3 is TGTGCCAGCAGCCCTACCTGGGGGACAGGGCAATCCTACGAGCAGTACTTC. It specifies CASSPTWGTGQSYEQYF. Filled out from reference TRBV11-2 and TRBJ2-7, the complete variable domain reads EAGVAQSPRYKIIEKRQSVAFWCNPISGHATLYWYQQILGQGPKLLIQFQNNGVVDDSQLPKDRFSAERLKGVDSTLKIQPAKLEDSAVYLCASSPTWGTGQSYEQYFGPGTRLTVT.

This clonotype was detected only a few times. This chain uses TRBV27 with TRBJ2-1; 8 nucleotides line up with TRBD1. CDR1 and CDR2 from the germline V gene are MNHEY and SMNVEV (reference sequence). V shed 3 bases, J shed 6 bases, and the junction held 7 bases outside the gene matches. The CDR3 contains 15 residues. CDR3 protein: CASSFNRDRINEQFF. The CDR3 DNA reads TGTGCCAGCAGTTTCAATCGGGACAGGATCAATGAGCAGTTCTTC.

DNA for the CDR3: TGTGCCAGCAGCTTAGAGGCGGTTGCAGGTACTGAAGCTTTCTTT. This sequence encodes CASSLEAVAGTEAFF. V usage is TRBV7-9 and J usage is TRBJ1-1, with D uncertain. In germline, CDR1 is SEHNR, CDR2 FQNEAQ (reference sequence). The CDR3 is 15 amino acids. Trimming shortened V by 1 base and J by 5 bases, and 14 bases separated the two germline ends.

The chain recombines TRBV7-6 with TRBJ2-7; 14 nucleotides line up with TRBD2. Losses at the gene ends were 5 bases for V and 4 bases for J; bases not matched to a gene: 10. Germline loops: CDR1 SGHVS, CDR2 FNYEAQ. The length of the CDR3 is 17 residues. The CDR3 sequence is CASSRLAGGQVQYEQYF. The CDR3 nucleotides are TGTGCCAGCAGCCGACTAGCGGGGGGGCAAGTACAATACGAGCAGTACTTC. Using reference TRBV7-6 and TRBJ2-7 for the parts outside the CDR3, the full variable domain is GAGVSQSPRYKVTKRGQDVALRCDPISGHVSLYWYRQALGQGPEFLTYFNYEAQQDKSGLPNDRFSAERPEGSISTLTIQRTEQRDSAMYRCASSRLAGGQVQYEQYFGPGTRLTVT.

The chain is built from TRBV6-1 and TRBJ1-5; D ambiguous. Germline lookup yields CDR1 MNHNS and CDR2 SASEGT. The CDR3 covers 12 residues. The V end lost 7 bases, the J end lost 1 base, and 5 bases lay between the germline ends. CDR3: CASTHSNQPQHF. CDR3 nucleotides: TGTGCCAGCACCCACAGCAATCAGCCCCAGCATTTT.

There are a few counts of this clonotype. The DNA for the CDR3 is TGTGCCAGCAGCTTCCACCCGACAGGGGTTGGCCAGTACTTC. Its translation: CASSFHPTGVGQYF. The chain carries TRBV7-2 and TRBJ2-5, with 8 bases fitting TRBD1. J lost 10 bases, V lost 3 bases, and 10 bases had no gene match. The CDR3 consists of 14 residues. Germline lookup yields CDR1 SGHTA and CDR2 FQGNSA.

This chain uses TRBV20-1 with TRBJ2-7; TRBD1 matches 9 bases. Per the germline V gene, CDR1 is DFQATT and CDR2 is SNEGSKA (reference sequence). The CDR3 sequence is 15 residues long. Unmatched junction bases numbered 11, after V lost 4 bases and J lost 4 bases. The CDR3 spells CSATPPGQGGYEQYF. CDR3 DNA: TGCAGTGCTACCCCCCCGGGACAGGGAGGTTACGAGCAGTACTTC.

This chain uses TRBV7-9 with TRBJ1-1; 9 bases are shared with TRBD1. V dropped 5 bases and J dropped 5; count of bases not matched to a gene: 12. The length of the CDR3 is 16 residues. Germline-derived CDR1 and CDR2 are SEHNR and FQNEAQ (reference sequence). The CDR3 region is CASSPTDRGISTEAFF. The CDR3 nucleotides read TGTGCCAGCAGCCCGACGGACAGGGGAATATCAACTGAAGCTTTCTTT.

The gene calls are TRBV12-3 or TRBV12-4 and TRBJ2-5; 13 nucleotides match TRBD2. The CDR3 spans 14 residues. V shed 8 bases, J shed 4 bases, and the junction held 4 bases outside the gene matches. The DNA for the CDR3 is TGTGCCAGCTACAGGACTAGCGGGGGAGAGACCCAGTACTTC. It is translated as CASYRTSGGETQYF.

The chain joins TRBV20-1 to TRBJ1-3; 8 bases match TRBD1. The V gene's germline CDR1 is DFQATT and CDR2 SNEGSKA (reference sequence). V lost 0 bases and J lost 2; bases outside the gene matches: 6. The CDR3 has 16 amino acids. The CDR3 is CSARDRDRSPGNTIYF. The CDR3 coding sequence is TGCAGTGCTAGAGACCGGGACAGGAGCCCTGGAAACACCATATATTTT.

The J gene is TRBJ2-7, the V gene TRBV29-1; 7 bases agree with TRBD2. The J segment lost 6 bases and the V segment lost 6 bases, leaving 8 bases of the junction unmatched. Germline assignment: CDR1 SQVTM and CDR2 ANQGSEA. CDR3 length: 12 amino acids. CDR3 bases: TGCAGCGTCCTCCTCGGGGGGAGCGAGCAGTACTTC. Translation: CSVLLGGSEQYF.

This clonotype has a count of ten or more. The genes are TRBV29-1 and TRBJ2-1; TRBD1 matches 7 bases. J was trimmed by 6 bases and V by 3 bases; bases with no gene match: 8. Germline V CDR1 and CDR2: SQVTM, ANQGSEA. CDR3 size: 14 residues. The DNA for the CDR3 is TGCAGCGTTGACCGGGACAGAGGATTCAATGAGCAGTTCTTC. Amino acid sequence: CSVDRDRGFNEQFF.

The table lists this clonotype with a few counts. The chain combines TRBV6-2 or TRBV6-3 with TRBJ2-7; D not resolved. The CDR3 runs 9 residues. Germline V gives CDR1 MNHEY, CDR2 SVGEGT. Trimming shortened V by 7 bases and J by 6 bases, and 4 bases separated the two germline ends. This CDR3 reads CASTCEQYF. The CDR3 DNA is TGTGCCAGCACGTGCGAGCAGTACTTC.

The chain links TRBV3-1 to TRBJ2-3, with 7 bases that match TRBD2. This CDR3 has 13 amino acids. From germline, CDR1 is LGHDT and CDR2 YNNKEL (reference sequence). Trimming at V came to 2 bases and at J to 6 bases, leaving 2 bases not matched to a gene. In DNA form, the CDR3 reads TGTGCCAGCAGCCAAACTAGCGCTGATACGCAGTATTTT. Translating gives CASSQTSADTQYF.

This chain connects TRBV20-1 to TRBJ2-4; the match to TRBD2 covers 11 bases. This CDR3 has 18 amino acids. V shed 0 bases and J 8 bases; nucleotides not matched to a gene: 15. Per the germline V gene, CDR1 is DFQATT and CDR2 is SNEGSKA (reference sequence). The CDR3 loop is CSARDGRPSGGHQDIQYF. Written as DNA, the CDR3 is TGCAGTGCTAGAGATGGTAGGCCTAGCGGGGGGCACCAAGACATTCAGTACTTC.

The genes are TRBV20-1 and TRBJ2-1; 9 bases line up with TRBD1. CDR1 DFQATT and CDR2 SNEGSKA come from the germline V gene (reference sequence). The CDR3 contains 14 residues. Trimming took 3 bases from V and 8 from J; bases not matched to a gene: 8. The CDR3 region is CSARSGTGYDEQFF. CDR3 DNA sequence: TGCAGTGCTAGGTCCGGGACAGGGTACGATGAGCAGTTCTTC.

This clonotype has a count of ten or more. As DNA, the CDR3 is TGTGCCAGCAGTTTATCCGCTCTACACGCCGGGGAGCTGTTTTTT. Translation gives CASSLSALHAGELFF. The chain links TRBV12-3 or TRBV12-4 to TRBJ2-2; D unclear. Trimming removed 2 bases from V and 6 bases from J, with 13 bases in between. The CDR3 totals 15 residues.

The V call is TRBV5-1, the J call TRBJ2-2; TRBD2 is a possible D gene (5 bases). Germline V gene data show CDR1 as SGHRS and CDR2 as YFSETQ. The V end lost 4 bases, the J end lost 8 bases, and 12 bases lay between the germline ends. The CDR3 has 13 residues. CDR3: CASSKGETGELFF. CDR3 nucleotides: TGCGCCAGCAGCAAGGGAGAAACTGGGGAGCTGTTTTTT.

The rearrangement uses TRBV11-2 and TRBJ1-1; 8 bases line up with TRBD1. V dropped 4 bases and J dropped 4; count of bases not matched to a gene: 8. Germline CDR1 is SGHAT and CDR2 is FQNNGV. The CDR3 sequence is 15 residues long. CDR3 sequence: CASSSLSTGGTEAFF. As DNA, the CDR3 is TGTGCCAGCAGCTCGCTCAGCACAGGGGGCACTGAAGCTTTCTTT.

In this sample, this clonotype turned up many times. V is TRBV6-1 and J is TRBJ2-2, with 8 bases matching TRBD1. Trimming removed 7 bases from V and 6 bases from J; junction bases left unmatched: 13. The germline V gene encodes CDR1 MNHNS and CDR2 SASEGT. This CDR3 region has 16 residues. This chain's CDR3 is CASIGNGQGSAGELFF. CDR3 nucleotides: TGTGCCAGCATTGGTAATGGACAGGGTAGCGCCGGGGAGCTGTTTTTT.

In its sample, this clonotype was seen a few times. V gene TRBV28 combines with J gene TRBJ2-7; 12 positions agree with TRBD1. The V gene end was trimmed by 7 bases and the J gene end by 6 bases; junction bases not matched to a gene: 7. CDR1 is MDHEN, CDR2 SYDVKM, per germline. The CDR3 runs to 14 residues. The CDR3 region is CASTPTGQGAEQYF. The DNA of the CDR3 is TGTGCCAGCACCCCCACGGGACAGGGGGCCGAGCAGTACTTC.

This clonotype has only a few counts. The J gene is TRBJ2-7, the V gene TRBV3-1; 8 bases agree with TRBD1. The CDR3 contains 15 residues. Trimming cost V 4 bases and J 5 bases; bases outside gene matches: 10. CDR1 and CDR2 (germline): LGHDT, YNNKEL (reference sequence). The CDR3 here is CASSLPGQGRHEQYF. In DNA form, the CDR3 reads TGTGCCAGCAGCCTGCCTGGACAGGGTAGGCACGAGCAGTACTTC.

The gene calls are TRBV5-8 and TRBJ2-4; 12 bases match TRBD1. The CDR3 is 17 amino acids. Germline values: CDR1 SGHTS, CDR2 YDEGEE. Trimming at V came to 5 bases and at J to 9 bases, leaving 15 bases not matched to a gene. This CDR3 reads CASSPTAGTGGLSIQYF. The CDR3 bases are TGTGCCAGCAGTCCTACCGCCGGGACAGGGGGCCTCAGCATTCAGTACTTC.

The rearrangement links TRBV7-3 to TRBJ2-3, with 10 nucleotides matching TRBD2. The germline CDR1 and CDR2 sequences are SGHTA and FQGTGA. The CDR3 consists of 15 residues. J lost 5 bases, V lost 6 bases, and 8 bases had no gene match. The CDR3 coding sequence is TGTGCCAGCAGTTACGGGACTAGCGTGTTAGATACGCAGTATTTT. It yields the protein CASSYGTSVLDTQYF.

This clonotype was picked up a small number of times. This chain links TRBV28 with TRBJ2-2; TRBD1 matches at 8 bases. Germline CDR1 MDHEN, CDR2 SYDVKM. The CDR3 totals 14 residues. The ends lost 8 bases at V and 5 bases at J; junction bases unmatched: 7. CDR3 in amino acids: CASWAGQGTGELFF. The DNA for the CDR3 is TGTGCCAGCTGGGCCGGACAGGGAACCGGGGAGCTGTTTTTT.

This clonotype has just a few counts. The V call is TRBV20-1, the J call TRBJ1-2; D is ambiguous. This CDR3 has 12 amino acids. Germline assignment: CDR1 DFQATT and CDR2 SNEGSKA (reference sequence). V was pared by 3 bases and J by 4 bases, with 9 bases between. The CDR3 is CSASPRVYGYTF. Here the CDR3 DNA reads TGCAGTGCTAGCCCCCGTGTCTATGGCTACACCTTC.